One sample yielded the 21 T cell receptor beta chains listed below, sequenced in a study of blood T cell repertoires in COVID-19. The protocol was immunoSEQ multiplex PCR, while the TCRdb copy is restricted to in-frame clones and leaves out a portion. This table has approximately 68,000 clones, 86% appearing once. The specimen sequenced was peripheral blood. Receptors were obtained from a woman aged 55-69 years with acute or convalescent COVID-19.

This clone came up once. The rearrangement uses TRBV27 and TRBJ1-5; no reliable D call. The germline V and J ends were trimmed by 5 bases and 2 bases, with 4 bases remaining between them. Germline CDR1 and CDR2: MNHEY and SMNVEV (reference sequence). The CDR3 extends over 12 amino acids. In DNA, the CDR3 is TGTGCCAGCAGTCAGGGCAATCAGCCCCAGCATTTT. Its translation is CASSQGNQPQHF.

This chain joins TRBV7-3 and TRBJ1-1; D ambiguous. The CDR3 has 14 residues. Deletions cut 2 bases from V and 1 base from J, with 8 bases between. CDR1 and CDR2 from the germline V gene are SGHTA and FQGTGA. DNA of the CDR3: TGTGCCAGCAGCTTATTCCCAGGGAACACTGAAGCTTTCTTT. As protein: CASSLFPGNTEAFF.

V and J are TRBV11-3 and TRBJ2-5; TRBD2 is a possible D gene (5 bases). Germline V lookup: CDR1 SGHNT, CDR2 YENEEA. This CDR3 region has 16 residues. V lost 2 bases and J lost 1, with 14 bases in between. The CDR3 protein is CASSLRSGTPQETQYF. As DNA, the CDR3 is TGTGCCAGCAGCTTAAGATCGGGAACCCCCCAAGAGACCCAGTACTTC.

V gene TRBV5-1 combines with J gene TRBJ1-6; no definite D call. V lost 0 bases and J 11 bases, leaving 21 bases between the germline ends. This CDR3 is 17 amino acids long. The germline V gene has CDR1 SGHRS and CDR2 YFSETQ. As DNA, the CDR3 is TGCGCCAGCAGCTTGGGTACACTGACACTCTCTATTGCACCCCTCCACTTT. Its protein product is CASSLGTLTLSIAPLHF. Full variable domain (missing parts from reference TRBV5-1 and TRBJ1-6): KAGVTQTPRYLIKTRGQQVTLSCSPISGHRSVSWYQQTPGQGLQFLFEYFSETQRNKGNFPGRFSGRQFSNSRSEMNVSTLELGDSALYLCASSLGTLTLSIAPLHFGNGTRLTVT.

This clone was seen just once. The chain recombines TRBV28 with TRBJ2-7, with D perhaps matching TRBD1 (6 bases). Germline V gives CDR1 MDHEN, CDR2 SYDVKM. The CDR3 spans 14 residues. The V gene lost 7 bases and the J gene lost 3 bases, with 16 bases spanning the gap. This CDR3 reads CASKSDSDLYEQYF. The CDR3 region has the DNA TGTGCCAGCAAGTCGGACAGCGACCTCTACGAGCAGTACTTC.

The V call is TRBV6-5, the J call TRBJ2-5; 11 nucleotides align to TRBD2. CDR3 length: 15 residues. Losses at the gene ends were 6 bases for V and 4 bases for J; bases not matched to a gene: 7. CDR1 MNHEY and CDR2 SVGAGI come from the germline V gene. CDR3 protein: CASSRGTSGGETQYF. In DNA form, the CDR3 reads TGTGCCAGCAGCCGCGGGACTAGCGGCGGAGAGACCCAGTACTTC.

V gene TRBV2 combines with J gene TRBJ1-1; 8 bases line up with TRBD1. Germline V gives CDR1 SNHLY, CDR2 FYNNEI. This CDR3 has 18 amino acids. V was pared by 0 bases and J by 0 bases, with 9 bases of the junction left unmatched. As DNA, the CDR3 is TGTGCCAGCAGTGAAGCGCGAGACAGGGGCATGGTGAACACTGAAGCTTTCTTT. The encoded protein is CASSEARDRGMVNTEAFF. Supplemented by reference TRBV2 and TRBJ1-1, the full variable domain reads EPEVTQTPSHQVTQMGQEVILRCVPISNHLYFYWYRQILGQKVEFLVSFYNNEISEKSEIFDDQFSVERPDGSNFTLKIRSTKLEDSAMYFCASSEARDRGMVNTEAFFGQGTRLTVV.

This clone appeared once. The J gene is TRBJ2-7, the V gene TRBV24-1; 7 positions match TRBD1. Germline lookup yields CDR1 KGHDR and CDR2 SFDVKD. The CDR3 consists of 13 residues. Unmatched junction bases numbered 3, after V lost 3 bases and J lost 5 bases. The CDR3: CATSDPDRDEQYF. CDR3 in DNA: TGTGCCACCAGTGATCCTGACAGGGACGAGCAGTACTTC.

J is TRBJ2-7 and V is TRBV2, with TRBD2 matching over 10 bases. The germline CDR1 and CDR2 sequences are SNHLY and FYNNEI. V gave up 3 bases and J gave up 5 bases; unmatched junction bases: 4. The CDR3 length is 14 residues. The CDR3 here is CASSEGLASHEQYF. CDR3 DNA: TGTGCCAGCAGTGAGGGACTAGCGTCTCACGAGCAGTACTTC.

This chain joins TRBV14 and TRBJ1-3, with unresolved D. Trimming removed 5 bases from V and 4 bases from J, with 6 bases in between. This CDR3 spans 12 amino acids. Germline CDR1 SGHDN, CDR2 FVKESK. The CDR3 sequence is CASSLQGNTIYF. DNA of the CDR3: TGTGCCAGCAGCTTACAGGGAAACACCATATATTTT.

V usage is TRBV6-5 and J usage is TRBJ2-5, with TRBD1 identical over 8 bases. Trimming at V came to 4 bases and at J to 4 bases, leaving 11 bases not matched to a gene. Per germline, CDR1 MNHEY and CDR2 SVGAGI. This CDR3 has 16 residues. The CDR3, as DNA: TGTGCCAGCAGTTTCAGATGGACAGGGAAGGGAGAGACCCAGTACTTC. Protein sequence: CASSFRWTGKGETQYF.

V usage is TRBV7-3 and J usage is TRBJ2-2; TRBD1 agrees at 7 bases. Per the germline V gene, CDR1 is SGHTA and CDR2 is FQGTGA. The CDR3 has 15 residues. Trimming took 5 bases from V and 4 from J; bases not matched to a gene: 7. The CDR3 protein is CASSRDSEITGELFF. The CDR3 DNA reads as TGTGCCAGCAGCAGGGACAGCGAGATCACCGGGGAGCTGTTTTTT.

V gene TRBV27 combines with J gene TRBJ2-2, with a weak D call TRBD2 (5 bases). The V end was cut by 5 bases, the J end by 6 bases, with 16 bases between. The CDR3 is 15 residues long. Looked up from germline, CDR1 is MNHEY and CDR2 is SMNVEV (reference sequence). The CDR3 bases are TGTGCCAGCAGTGTGGACTCCCCACCTCCCGGGGAGCTGTTTTTT. Translating gives CASSVDSPPPGELFF.

The chain employs TRBV27 and TRBJ1-2; 8 positions agree with TRBD1. Germline values: CDR1 MNHEY, CDR2 SMNVEV (reference sequence). Unmatched junction bases numbered 4, after V lost 5 bases and J lost 5 bases. The CDR3 sequence is 13 residues long. The CDR3 loop reads CASSPTGGYGYTF. The CDR3 nucleotides read TGTGCCAGCAGTCCAACAGGGGGTTATGGCTACACCTTC.

This clone appeared a single time. V gene TRBV9 combines with J gene TRBJ1-2; weak D call: TRBD1 (5 bases). V was clipped by 8 bases and J by 5 bases, with 19 bases between them. Germline V CDR1 and CDR2: SGDLS, YYNGEE. There are 14 residues in the CDR3. The CDR3 DNA reads as TGTGCCAGTCAGAGGTCGGGGACTAGATATGGCTACACCTTC. Translated, it gives CASQRSGTRYGYTF.

The gene calls are TRBV28 and TRBJ1-4, with TRBD1 identical over 7 bases. Trimming took 2 bases from V and 4 from J; bases not matched to a gene: 4. The CDR3 is 15 amino acids. Germline CDR1 and CDR2: MDHEN and SYDVKM. CDR3 sequence: CASSLPGQLNEKLFF. DNA of the CDR3: TGTGCCAGCAGTTTACCGGGACAGCTTAATGAAAAACTGTTTTTT.

The V gene is TRBV5-1, the J gene TRBJ1-6; weak D call: TRBD1 (5 bases). CDR3 size: 15 residues. The germline CDR1 and CDR2 sequences are SGHRS and YFSETQ. Trimming cost V 0 bases and J 9 bases, with 13 bases left between them. The CDR3 protein is CASSLDRGESSPLHF. The CDR3 DNA reads TGCGCCAGCAGCTTGGATCGGGGGGAGAGTTCACCCCTCCACTTT.

The genes are TRBV27 and TRBJ2-1; the match to TRBD1 covers 7 bases. V dropped 7 bases and J dropped 9; count of bases not matched to a gene: 9. This CDR3 contains 13 residues. CDR1 MNHEY and CDR2 SMNVEV come from the germline V gene (reference sequence). Here the CDR3 DNA reads TGTGCCAGCACCCCAAACAGGGGAAGTGAGCAGTTCTTC. This translates into CASTPNRGSEQFF.

The chain joins TRBV19 to TRBJ1-6; 9 bases line up with TRBD1. CDR1 LNHDA and CDR2 SQIVND come from the germline V gene (reference sequence). V dropped 4 bases and J dropped 7; count of bases not matched to a gene: 5. This CDR3 comprises 15 residues. CDR3 in DNA: TGTGCCAGTAGTACAGGGACAGGGAGGAATTCACCCCTCCACTTT. This translates into CASSTGTGRNSPLHF.

The genes are TRBV5-1 and TRBJ2-1, with 9 bases aligning to TRBD2. J lost 6 bases, V lost 1 base, and 17 bases had no gene match. This CDR3 has 19 amino acids. CDR1 and CDR2 (germline): SGHRS, YFSETQ. CDR3 nucleotides: TGCGCCAGCAGCTTGCGTGCCGGGCTGTTGCGGGGGGGACCCAATGAGCAGTTCTTC. This sequence encodes CASSLRAGLLRGGPNEQFF.

The chain couples TRBV19 to TRBJ2-5, with TRBD1 as a possible D gene (6 bases). Germline CDR1 LNHDA, CDR2 SQIVND (reference sequence). The V gene lost 3 bases and the J gene lost 4 bases, with 15 bases spanning the gap. The CDR3 is 15 residues long. CDR3: CASSMGQGFSETQYF. The CDR3 DNA sequence: TGTGCCAGTAGTATGGGGCAGGGGTTTTCAGAGACCCAGTACTTC.